The clone carrying this TCR beta chain has a count of ten or more. The antigen is undetermined. The protocol attached unique molecular identifiers to individual cDNA molecules. Using its own MiXCR run on the 5' RACE reads, TCRdb lists one record per CDR3 protein. This repertoire shows 25,000 to 35,000 distinct CDR3 sequences, 5.5% to 8% found once; its top ten account for 2.7%. The sample is drawn from a study of early T cells in non-severe SARS-CoV-2 infection. The overall study: Alpha and beta chains were unpaired, from unsorted whole-blood bulk RNA. Study outcomes and limitations: Lookups in VDJdb leaned toward anti-spike CD8 responses and missed private and CD4 specificities.

This receptor was taken from an adult who was a healthcare worker with PCR-confirmed SARS-CoV-2 infection or an uninfected control (not recorded which). The material sequenced was whole blood.

In DNA form, the CDR3 reads TGTGCCAGTAGTTACTCAGGATCTGGAAACACCATATATTTT. This codes for CASSYSGSGNTIYF. The chain links TRBV19 to TRBJ1-3, with D hard to call. With 5 bases removed from V and 1 base from J, the gap between germline ends came to 9 bases. From germline, CDR1 is LNHDA and CDR2 SQIVND (reference sequence). CDR3 length: 14 residues.